Presented here are 10 T cell receptor beta chains from one specimen sequenced in a study of tumor-infiltrating lymphocytes in primary liver carcinoma. A primer in the constant region served to generate TCR beta cDNA from roughly 550 ng of total RNA. Three nested multiplex PCR rounds of slightly modified ARM-PCR generated TCR beta libraries. TRBV1-TRBV30 forward and Cbeta reverse primers drove the first two roughly 10-cycle rounds. TCRdb reprocessed the multiplex PCR reads via MiXCR and lists one record per CDR3 protein. The data contain about 84,000 distinct CDR3 sequences, approximately 77% of them singletons. RNA and DNA were co-extracted from around 20-30 mg of unsorted bulk tissue. Material for sequencing was liver tumor tissue from sampling region 1. Subset indicated: tumor region T1, superior pole. These receptors were collected from a middle-aged man with primary liver carcinoma and hepatitis B virus infection.

On this clonotype: This sequence may be a read error, since a much larger clone differs from it by one base. The chain has TRBV5-1 and TRBJ2-7; D possibly corresponds to TRBD2 (7 bases). The germline CDR1 and CDR2 sequences are SGHRS and YFSETQ. The length of the CDR3 is 13 residues. The CDR3 reads CTIMEGEGYEQYF. In DNA, the CDR3 is TGCACCATCATGGAGGGGGAGGGCTACGAGCAGTACTTC.

Comment on this clonotype: Mismatch with germline at one junction end may stem from a read error. The chain has TRBV4-2 and TRBJ2-2; the D call may be TRBD1 or TRBD2 (5 bases each). The CDR3 runs to 16 residues. Germline lookup yields CDR1 LGHNA and CDR2 YNFKEQ. This CDR3 reads CASSQAPNTGTGDLFF. The CDR3 nucleotides are TGTGCCAGCAGCCAAGCGCCGAACACTGGCACCGGGGACCTGTTTTTT.

The sample holds one count of this clonotype. Given the absence of the conserved phenylalanine or tryptophan at the CDR3 end, a read error is likely. The J gene is TRBJ2-5, the V gene TRBV6-5; D is perhaps TRBD1 or TRBD2 (5 bases each). With 2 bases removed from V and 5 bases from J, the gap between germline ends came to 12 bases. CDR3 length: 14 amino acids. Germline-derived CDR1 and CDR2 are MNHEY and SVGAGI. CDR3 amino acids: CASSYGTSHETQYI. CDR3 DNA: TGTGCCAGCAGTTACGGGACCTCTCATGAGACCCAGTACATC.

The V call is TRBV28, the J call TRBJ1-2; possibly TRBD1 for D (6 bases). Between the trimmed V and J ends, which lost 6 bases and 10 bases, there was a span of 24 bases. Germline CDR1 is MDHEN and CDR2 is SYDVKM. CDR3 size: 15 residues. CDR3 protein: CASSFGDTGLDVYTF. The CDR3 DNA reads TGTGCCAGCAGCTTTGGGGATACAGGGTTAGATGTCTACACCTTC.

As regards this clonotype: It is likely a read error, because the conserved phenylalanine at the end of the CDR3 is missing. The chain has TRBV25-1 and TRBJ2-7; 8 bases are shared with TRBD1. J gave up 2 bases and V 3 bases, and 6 bases lay outside the gene matches. The germline V gene encodes CDR1 MGHDK and CDR2 SYGVNS. This CDR3 comprises 15 residues. The CDR3 sequence is CASSDPDRGTYEQYL. Here the CDR3 DNA reads TGTGCCAGCAGTGACCCCGACAGGGGAACCTACGAGCAGTACTTA.

V and J are TRBV18 and TRBJ2-1; TRBD2 matches at 8 bases. Germline CDR1 reads KGHSH; CDR2 reads LQKENI. This CDR3 contains 14 residues. The junction had 8 bases not matched to a gene; V was cut back by 6 bases and J by 7 bases. CDR3 in amino acids: CASSLGTRGNEQFF. CDR3 coding DNA: TGTGCCAGCTCCCTAGGGACTAGGGGGAATGAGCAGTTCTTC.

Concerning this clonotype: At one boundary the junction diverges from the germline segment, which might be a read error. The chain carries TRBV10-2 and TRBJ2-7; no reliable D call. Germline V gene data show CDR1 as WSHSY and CDR2 as SAAADI. This CDR3 has 11 residues. The DNA of the CDR3 is TGCGCCAGTAGGCATTCCTACAAGCAGTACTTC. Its translation: CASRHSYKQYF.

A single count supports this clonotype. V usage is TRBV4-1 and J usage is TRBJ2-5; TRBD1 aligns across 7 bases. This CDR3 region has 15 residues. CDR1 is MGHRA and CDR2 is YSYEKL in the germline V gene. The CDR3 protein is CVNSQDSGGQETQYF. CDR3 in DNA: TGCGTCAACAGCCAGGATTCAGGGGGCCAAGAGACCCAGTACTTC.

About this clonotype: This is likely a read error, given that the CDR3 carries no conserved phenylalanine or tryptophan at its end. The rearrangement joins TRBV11-2 to TRBJ1-6; weak D call: TRBD1 (5 bases). CDR3 length: 16 residues. Germline V gene sequence: CDR1 SGHAT, CDR2 FQNNGV. The CDR3: CTSSLGVSGEGSPLHS. The CDR3 DNA follows: TGTACCAGCAGCTTAGGGGTCTCTGGAGAGGGTTCACCCCTCCACTCT.

Worth noting for this clonotype: A read error may account for a junction end that differs from germline. The chain employs TRBV6-5 and TRBJ1-6; perhaps TRBD1 as D (5 bases). This CDR3 has 15 residues. The germline V gene encodes CDR1 MNHEY and CDR2 SVGAGI. CDR3 sequence reads: CVSQGGVIDNSPLHF. The CDR3 coding sequence is TGTGTCAGCCAGGGTGGGGTAATAGATAATTCGCCCCTCCACTTT.